This T cell receptor beta chain was identified during a study of vaccination effects on CD4 cells after COVID-19. Notes on the study in general: Substantial clonal contraction characterized both infection- and vaccine-induced clones late after vaccination. Missing from the study were early post-infection timepoints, and its convalescent patients were few.

On this clone itself: Its antigen is unknown.

ViraFEST assay sequencing came after antigen-specific CD4+ T cells were expanded with viral peptide pools. Investigators separated out CD4+ T cells once approximately 10 days of culture had passed. Nucleocapsid antibodies were negative in the vaccine recipients, who had never had SARS-CoV-2 infection. Wells containing 1.5 million to 2 million PBMC each were cultured with about 9.4 IU/ml IL-2 and approximately 10 ug/ml peptides. Sequencing used immunoSEQ multiplex PCR; TCRdb keeps in-frame clones, though not all of them. Here the sample spans tens of thousands of clones, approximately 79% being singletons. The CDR3 consists of 15 residues. Looked up from germline, CDR1 is LNHNV and CDR2 is YYDKDF (reference sequence). The V and J ends lost 2 bases and 5 bases, in that order; junction bases with no gene match: 3.

The rearrangement uses TRBV15 and TRBJ1-4; 9 bases agree with TRBD1. This specimen was CD4+ T cells from PBMCs cultured with HCoV-OC43 spike peptides, taken before COVID-19 vaccination. Indicated subset: HCoV-OC43 spike overlapping peptide pool stimulation. The TCR was taken from a human donor who received a COVID-19 vaccine. Here the CDR3 reads CATSRPGQGNEKLFF. As DNA, the CDR3 is TGTGCCACCAGCAGACCGGGACAGGGCAATGAAAAACTGTTTTTT. The full variable domain, completed using reference TRBV15 and TRBJ1-4, is DAMVIQNPRYQVTQFGKPVTLSCSQTLNHNVMYWYQQKSSQAPKLLFHYYDKDFNNEADTPDNFQSRRPNTSFCFLDIRSPGLGDTAMYLCATSRPGQGNEKLFFGSGTQLSVL.